The next 6 T cell receptor beta chains were all read from a single sample in a study of cytotoxic CD8 clonotypes in ibrutinib-treated CLL. Repertoires were generated with immunoSEQ multiplex PCR, while TCRdb's copy carries only in-frame clones and drops some. The sample comprises some 100,000 clones, approximately 58% of which are singletons, and under 45% rests with the top ten. The sequencing used PBMCs, collected after 24 months of ibrutinib treatment. These receptors were collected from a human donor with chronic lymphocytic leukemia.

As DNA, the CDR3 is TGTGCCAGCAGTGAAGGTTTGGGGTTGGATCAGCCCCAGCATTTT. This codes for CASSEGLGLDQPQHF. The chain employs TRBV2 and TRBJ1-5; the D is unclear. Germline V gene sequence: CDR1 SNHLY, CDR2 FYNNEI. CDR3 length: 15 amino acids. V was cut by 1 base and J by 5 bases, with 12 bases left in between. The full variable domain, in which reference TRBV2 and TRBJ1-5 provide the parts outside the CDR3, is EPEVTQTPSHQVTQMGQEVILRCVPISNHLYFYWYRQILGQKVEFLVSFYNNEISEKSEIFDDQFSVERPDGSNFTLKIRSTKLEDSAMYFCASSEGLGLDQPQHFGDGTRLSIL.

This sequence joins TRBV29-1 and TRBJ2-2, with TRBD1 matching 7 bases. Trimming at V came to 3 bases and at J to 7 bases, leaving 8 bases not matched to a gene. This CDR3 spans 14 amino acids. Germline assignment: CDR1 SQVTM and CDR2 ANQGSEA. The CDR3 bases are TGCAGCGTTGACTGGCAGGGGGAATTCGGGGAGCTGTTTTTT. This gives the protein CSVDWQGEFGELFF.

The gene calls are TRBV5-1 and TRBJ2-1, with TRBD1 as a possible D gene (5 bases). This CDR3 has 13 amino acids. Trimming shortened V by 0 bases and J by 6 bases, and 7 bases separated the two germline ends. CDR1 is SGHRS and CDR2 is YFSETQ in the germline V gene. The CDR3 DNA follows: TGCGCCAGCAGCTTGGGCAGGGTCAATGAGCAGTTCTTC. Protein product: CASSLGRVNEQFF.

The genes are TRBV7-2 and TRBJ2-3; 9 bases fit TRBD1. The CDR3 consists of 16 residues. CDR1 and CDR2 from the germline V gene are SGHTA and FQGNSA. Unmatched junction bases numbered 6, after V lost 5 bases and J lost 0 bases. This CDR3 reads CASSPGDRVSTDTQYF. The DNA for the CDR3 is TGTGCCAGCAGCCCAGGGGACAGGGTGAGCACAGATACGCAGTATTTT.

There are many counts of this clone. The chain employs TRBV4-1 and TRBJ1-5; D is perhaps TRBD1 (6 bases). This CDR3 spans 16 amino acids. The ends were cut back, 2 bases at V and 3 bases at J, with 14 bases in the middle. Germline lookup yields CDR1 MGHRA and CDR2 YSYEKL. The CDR3 DNA reads TGCGCCAGCAGCCAATTCCCAACAGGGTCCAATCAGCCCCAGCATTTT. Protein sequence: CASSQFPTGSNQPQHF.

On this clone: A read error may be the cause here, since a much bigger clone is one base away. Other DNA variants within this sample encode the same CDR3. The chain uses TRBV7-9 and TRBJ1-1; D is unclear. The V and J ends lost 2 bases and 7 bases respectively, with 8 bases between them. The CDR3 is made up of 12 amino acids. Looked up from germline, CDR1 is SEHNR and CDR2 is FQNEAQ (reference sequence). For the CDR3, the DNA is TGTGCCAGCAGCTTATCTGTCAGTGAAGCTTTCTTT. The encoded protein is CASSLSVSEAFF. Full variable domain (outside the CDR3, taken from reference TRBV7-9 and TRBJ1-1): DTGVSQNPRHKITKRGQNVTFRCDPISEHNRLYWYRQTLGQGPEFLTYFQNEAQLEKSRLLSDRFSAERPKGSFSTLEIQRTEQGDSAMYLCASSLSVSEAFFGQGTRLTVV.